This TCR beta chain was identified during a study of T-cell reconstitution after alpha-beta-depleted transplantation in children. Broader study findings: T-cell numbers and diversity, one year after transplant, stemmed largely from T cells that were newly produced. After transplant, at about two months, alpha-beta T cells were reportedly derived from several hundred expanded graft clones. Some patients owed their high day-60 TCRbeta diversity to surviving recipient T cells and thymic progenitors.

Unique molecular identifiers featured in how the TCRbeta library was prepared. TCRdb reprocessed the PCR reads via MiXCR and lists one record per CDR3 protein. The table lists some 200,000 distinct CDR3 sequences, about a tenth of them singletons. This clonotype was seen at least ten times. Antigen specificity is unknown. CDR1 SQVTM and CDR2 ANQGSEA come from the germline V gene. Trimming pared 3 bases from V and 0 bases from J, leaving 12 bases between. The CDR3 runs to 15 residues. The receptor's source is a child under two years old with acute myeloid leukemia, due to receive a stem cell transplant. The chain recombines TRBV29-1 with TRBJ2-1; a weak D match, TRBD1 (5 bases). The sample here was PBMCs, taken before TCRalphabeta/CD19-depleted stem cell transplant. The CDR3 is CSVDKGKSSYNEQFF. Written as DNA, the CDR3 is TGCAGCGTTGATAAGGGGAAGAGCTCCTACAATGAGCAGTTCTTC.